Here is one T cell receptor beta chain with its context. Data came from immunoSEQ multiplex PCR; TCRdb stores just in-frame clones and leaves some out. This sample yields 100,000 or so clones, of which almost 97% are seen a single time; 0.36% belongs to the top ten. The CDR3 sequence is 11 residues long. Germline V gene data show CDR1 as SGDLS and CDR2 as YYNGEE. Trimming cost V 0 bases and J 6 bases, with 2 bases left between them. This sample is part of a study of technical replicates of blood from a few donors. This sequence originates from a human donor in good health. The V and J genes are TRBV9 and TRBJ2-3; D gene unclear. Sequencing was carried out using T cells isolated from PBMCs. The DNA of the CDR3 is TGTGCCAGCAGCGTAGCGGATACGCAGTATTTT. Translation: CASSVADTQYF.